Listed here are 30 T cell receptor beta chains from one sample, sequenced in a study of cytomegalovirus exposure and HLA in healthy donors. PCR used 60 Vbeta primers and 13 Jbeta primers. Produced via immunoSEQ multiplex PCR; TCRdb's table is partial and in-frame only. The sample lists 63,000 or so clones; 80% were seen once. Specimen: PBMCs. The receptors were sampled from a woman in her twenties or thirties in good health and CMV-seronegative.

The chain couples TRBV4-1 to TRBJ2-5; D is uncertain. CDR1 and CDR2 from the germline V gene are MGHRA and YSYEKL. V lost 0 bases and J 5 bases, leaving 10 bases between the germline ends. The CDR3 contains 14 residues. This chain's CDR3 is CASSQDKNQETQYF. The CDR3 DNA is TGCGCCAGCAGCCAAGATAAAAATCAGGAGACCCAGTACTTC.

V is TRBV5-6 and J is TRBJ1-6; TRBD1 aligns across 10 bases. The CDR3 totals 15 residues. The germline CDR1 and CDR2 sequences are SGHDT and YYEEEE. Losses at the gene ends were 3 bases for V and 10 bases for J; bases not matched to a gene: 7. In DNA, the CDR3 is TGTGCCAGCAGCTCCGTCCCGGGACAGGGGTCACCCCTCCACTTT. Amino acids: CASSSVPGQGSPLHF.

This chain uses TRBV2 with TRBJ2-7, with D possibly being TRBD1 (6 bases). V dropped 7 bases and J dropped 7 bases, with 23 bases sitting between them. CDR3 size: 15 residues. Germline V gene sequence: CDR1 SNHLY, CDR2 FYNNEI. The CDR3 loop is CASTAEGHLLGEQYF. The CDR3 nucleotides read TGTGCCAGCACAGCCGAGGGACACCTACTTGGGGAGCAGTACTTC.

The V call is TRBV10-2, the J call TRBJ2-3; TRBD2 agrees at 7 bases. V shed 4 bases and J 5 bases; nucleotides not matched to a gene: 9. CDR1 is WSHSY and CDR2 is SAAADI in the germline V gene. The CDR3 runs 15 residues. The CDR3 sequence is CASSGTRPLIDTQYF. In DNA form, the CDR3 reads TGCGCCAGCAGTGGGACTAGGCCCCTTATAGATACGCAGTATTTT.

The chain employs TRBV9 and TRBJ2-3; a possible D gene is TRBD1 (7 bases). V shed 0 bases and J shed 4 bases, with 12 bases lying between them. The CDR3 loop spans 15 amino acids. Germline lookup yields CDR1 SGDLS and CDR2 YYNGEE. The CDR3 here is CASSVGQGGPDTQYF. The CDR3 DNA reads TGTGCCAGCAGCGTAGGTCAGGGGGGCCCAGATACGCAGTATTTT.

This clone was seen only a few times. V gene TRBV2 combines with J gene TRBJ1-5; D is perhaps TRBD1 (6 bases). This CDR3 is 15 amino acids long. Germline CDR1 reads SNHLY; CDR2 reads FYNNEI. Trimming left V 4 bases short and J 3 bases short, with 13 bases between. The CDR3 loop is CASSVGDTDNQPQHF. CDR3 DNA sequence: TGTGCCAGCAGTGTCGGGGACACCGACAATCAGCCCCAGCATTTT.

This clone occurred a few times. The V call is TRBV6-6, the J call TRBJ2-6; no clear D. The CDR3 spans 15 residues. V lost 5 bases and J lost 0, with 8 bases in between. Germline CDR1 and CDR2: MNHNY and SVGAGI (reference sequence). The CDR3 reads CASSLSDSGANVLTF. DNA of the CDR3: TGTGCCAGCAGTCTTAGTGACTCTGGGGCCAACGTCCTGACTTTC.

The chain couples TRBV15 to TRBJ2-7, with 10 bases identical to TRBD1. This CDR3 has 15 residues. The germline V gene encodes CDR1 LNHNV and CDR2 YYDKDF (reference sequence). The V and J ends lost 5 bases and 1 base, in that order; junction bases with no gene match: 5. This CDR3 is CATSLGTGESYEQYF. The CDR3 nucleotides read TGTGCCACCAGCCTCGGGACAGGGGAATCCTACGAGCAGTACTTC.

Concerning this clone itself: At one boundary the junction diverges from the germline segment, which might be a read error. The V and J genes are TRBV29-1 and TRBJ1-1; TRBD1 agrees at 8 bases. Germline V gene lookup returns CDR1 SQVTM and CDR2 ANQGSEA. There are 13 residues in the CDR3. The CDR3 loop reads CSAEGQEDTEASF. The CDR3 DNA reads TGCAGCGCCGAGGGACAGGAGGACACTGAAGCTTCCTTT.

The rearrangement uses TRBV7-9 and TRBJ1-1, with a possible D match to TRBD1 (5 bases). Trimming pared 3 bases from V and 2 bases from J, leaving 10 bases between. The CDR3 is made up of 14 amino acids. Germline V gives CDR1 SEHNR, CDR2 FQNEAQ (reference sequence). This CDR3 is CASSLTDINTEAFF. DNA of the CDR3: TGTGCCAGCAGCTTGACAGATATTAACACTGAAGCTTTCTTT. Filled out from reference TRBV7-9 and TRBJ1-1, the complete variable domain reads DTGVSQNPRHKITKRGQNVTFRCDPISEHNRLYWYRQTLGQGPEFLTYFQNEAQLEKSRLLSDRFSAERPKGSFSTLEIQRTEQGDSAMYLCASSLTDINTEAFFGQGTRLTVV.

The CDR3 spells CASSGTGITEAFF. The DNA of the CDR3 is TGTGCCAGCAGTGGTACAGGGATCACTGAAGCTTTCTTT. This chain links TRBV6-1 with TRBJ1-1; possible D gene TRBD1, 6 bases. V was trimmed by 4 bases and J by 4 bases, leaving 10 bases between them. The germline V gene has CDR1 MNHNS and CDR2 SASEGT. This CDR3 spans 13 amino acids.

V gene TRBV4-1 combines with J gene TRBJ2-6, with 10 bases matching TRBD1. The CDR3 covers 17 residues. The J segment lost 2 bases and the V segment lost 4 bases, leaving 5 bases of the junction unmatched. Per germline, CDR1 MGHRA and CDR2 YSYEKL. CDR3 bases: TGCGCCAGCAGCCCACCGGGACAGGGGACTGGGGCCAACGTCCTGACTTTC. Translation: CASSPPGQGTGANVLTF.

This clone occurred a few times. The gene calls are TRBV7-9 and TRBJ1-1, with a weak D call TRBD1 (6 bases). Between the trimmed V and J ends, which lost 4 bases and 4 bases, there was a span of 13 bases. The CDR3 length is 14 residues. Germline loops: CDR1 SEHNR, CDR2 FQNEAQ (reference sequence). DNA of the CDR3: TGTGCCAGCAGCTGGGACACCTCATCCACTGAAGCTTTCTTT. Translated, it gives CASSWDTSSTEAFF.

The chain's CDR3 is CAWDAGGSYEQYF. The CDR3 coding sequence is TGTGCCTGGGACGCGGGGGGGAGCTACGAGCAGTACTTC. V gene TRBV30 combines with J gene TRBJ2-7; 9 nucleotides align to TRBD2. Germline V gene lookup returns CDR1 GTSNPN and CDR2 SVGIG (reference sequence). V was clipped by 5 bases and J by 3 bases; unmatched bases: 5. This CDR3 comprises 13 residues.

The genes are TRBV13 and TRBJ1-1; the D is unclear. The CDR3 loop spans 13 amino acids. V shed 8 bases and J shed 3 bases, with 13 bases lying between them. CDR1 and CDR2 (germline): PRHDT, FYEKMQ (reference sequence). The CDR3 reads CASGGRVDTEAFF. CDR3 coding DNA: TGTGCCAGCGGAGGGAGGGTTGACACTGAAGCTTTCTTT.

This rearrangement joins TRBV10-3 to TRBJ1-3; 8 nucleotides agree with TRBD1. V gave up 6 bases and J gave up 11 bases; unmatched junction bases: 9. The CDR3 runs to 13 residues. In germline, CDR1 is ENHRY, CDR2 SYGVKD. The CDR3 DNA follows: TGTGCCATCAGGGGACAGGATTTTGGCGCCATATATTTT. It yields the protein CAIRGQDFGAIYF.

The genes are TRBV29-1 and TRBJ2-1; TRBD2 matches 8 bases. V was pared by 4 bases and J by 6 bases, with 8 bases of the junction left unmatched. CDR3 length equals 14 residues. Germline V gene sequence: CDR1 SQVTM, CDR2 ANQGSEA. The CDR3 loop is CSVGSSGIRNEQFF. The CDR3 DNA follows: TGCAGCGTTGGGAGTAGCGGGATTCGCAATGAGCAGTTCTTC.

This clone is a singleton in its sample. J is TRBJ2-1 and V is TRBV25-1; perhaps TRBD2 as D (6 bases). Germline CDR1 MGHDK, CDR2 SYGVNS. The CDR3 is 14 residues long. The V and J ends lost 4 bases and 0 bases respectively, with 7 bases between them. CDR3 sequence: CASSGAGSYNEQFF. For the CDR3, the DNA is TGTGCCAGCAGTGGAGCGGGCTCCTACAATGAGCAGTTCTTC.

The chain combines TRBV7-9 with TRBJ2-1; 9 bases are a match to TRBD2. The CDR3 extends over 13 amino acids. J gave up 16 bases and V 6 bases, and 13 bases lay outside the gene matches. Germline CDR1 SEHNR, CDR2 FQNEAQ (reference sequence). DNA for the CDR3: TGTGCCAGCAGGCCGGGACTAGCCGGTCCCCTTTTCTTC. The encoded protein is CASRPGLAGPLFF.

CDR3 residues: CSASSGGRQAGYTF. The CDR3 bases are TGCAGCGCCTCCTCGGGGGGCCGCCAAGCCGGCTACACCTTC. The genes are TRBV29-1 and TRBJ1-2; a possible D gene is TRBD1 (6 bases). This CDR3 is built from 14 residues. V was clipped by 7 bases and J by 8 bases, with 23 bases between them. Germline-derived CDR1 and CDR2 are SQVTM and ANQGSEA. Combining the CDR3 with reference TRBV29-1 and TRBJ1-2 gives the whole variable domain SAVISQKPSRDICQRGTSLTIQCQVDSQVTMMFWYRQQPGQSLTLIATANQGSEATYESGFVIDKFPISRPNLTFSTLTVSNMSPEDSSIYLCSASSGGRQAGYTFGSGTRLTVV.

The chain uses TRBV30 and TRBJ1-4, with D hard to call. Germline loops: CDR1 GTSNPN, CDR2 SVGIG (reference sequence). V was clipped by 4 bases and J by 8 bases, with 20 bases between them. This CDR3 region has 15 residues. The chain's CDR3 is CAWNLLGRVEEKLFF. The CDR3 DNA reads TGTGCCTGGAACCTCCTAGGGAGGGTCGAAGAAAAACTGTTTTTT.

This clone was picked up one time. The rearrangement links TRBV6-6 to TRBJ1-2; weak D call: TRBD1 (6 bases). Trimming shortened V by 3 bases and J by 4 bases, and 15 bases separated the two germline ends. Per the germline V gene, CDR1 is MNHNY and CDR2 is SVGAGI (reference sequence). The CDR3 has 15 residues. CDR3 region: CASSYYREAAYGYTF. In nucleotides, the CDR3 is TGTGCCAGCAGTTATTACAGGGAAGCGGCCTATGGCTACACCTTC.

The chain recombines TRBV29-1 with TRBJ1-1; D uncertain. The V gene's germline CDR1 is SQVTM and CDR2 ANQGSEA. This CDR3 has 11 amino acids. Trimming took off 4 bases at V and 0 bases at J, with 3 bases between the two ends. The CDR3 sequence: CSVAVNTEAFF. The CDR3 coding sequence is TGCAGCGTTGCTGTGAACACTGAAGCTTTCTTT.

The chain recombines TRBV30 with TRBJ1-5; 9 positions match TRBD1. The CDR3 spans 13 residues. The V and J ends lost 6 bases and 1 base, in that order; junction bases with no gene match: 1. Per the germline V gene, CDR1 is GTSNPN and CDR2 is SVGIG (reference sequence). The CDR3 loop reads CACGTGSNQPQHF. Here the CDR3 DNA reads TGTGCCTGTGGGACAGGGAGCAATCAGCCCCAGCATTTT.

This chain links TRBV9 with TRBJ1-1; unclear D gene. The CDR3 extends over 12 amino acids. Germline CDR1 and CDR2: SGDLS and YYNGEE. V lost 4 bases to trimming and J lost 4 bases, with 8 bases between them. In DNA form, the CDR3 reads TGTGCCAGCAGCACCCGAGGCACTGAAGCTTTCTTT. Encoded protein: CASSTRGTEAFF.

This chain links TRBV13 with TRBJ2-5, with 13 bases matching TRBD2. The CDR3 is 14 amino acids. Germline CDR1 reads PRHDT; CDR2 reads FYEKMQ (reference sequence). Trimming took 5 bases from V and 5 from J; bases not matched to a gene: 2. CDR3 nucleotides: TGTGCCAGCAGCACACTAGCGGGGGGGGAGACCCAGTACTTC. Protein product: CASSTLAGGETQYF. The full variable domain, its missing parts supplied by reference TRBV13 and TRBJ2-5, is AAGVIQSPRHLIKEKRETATLKCYPIPRHDTVYWYQQGPGQDPQFLISFYEKMQSDKGSIPDRFSAQQFSDYHSELNMSSLELGDSALYFCASSTLAGGETQYFGPGTRLLVL.

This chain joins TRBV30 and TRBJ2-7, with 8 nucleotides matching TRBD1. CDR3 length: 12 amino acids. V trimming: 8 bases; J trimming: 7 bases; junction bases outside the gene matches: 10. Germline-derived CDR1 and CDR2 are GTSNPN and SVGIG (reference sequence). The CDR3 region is CAVAGTGIEQYF. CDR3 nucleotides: TGTGCCGTCGCCGGGACAGGAATTGAGCAGTACTTC.

CDR3 amino acids: CASSLNLANTDTQYF. CDR3 nucleotide sequence: TGTGCCAGCAGCTTAAATCTAGCGAACACAGATACGCAGTATTTT. The chain employs TRBV7-2 and TRBJ2-3, with a possible D match to TRBD2 (6 bases). The ends were cut back, 2 bases at V and 2 bases at J, with 11 bases in the middle. Germline lookup yields CDR1 SGHTA and CDR2 FQGNSA. CDR3 length equals 15 residues.

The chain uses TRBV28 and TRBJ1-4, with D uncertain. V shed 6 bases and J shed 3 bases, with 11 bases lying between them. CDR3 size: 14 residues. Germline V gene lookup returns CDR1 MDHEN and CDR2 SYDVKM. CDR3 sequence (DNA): TGTGCCAGCAGCCCGGAGTGGTCTAATGAAAAACTGTTTTTT. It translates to CASSPEWSNEKLFF.

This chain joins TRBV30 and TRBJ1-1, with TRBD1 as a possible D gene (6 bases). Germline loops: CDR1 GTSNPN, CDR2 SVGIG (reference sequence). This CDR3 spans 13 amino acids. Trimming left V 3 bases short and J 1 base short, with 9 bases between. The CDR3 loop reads CAWSTQGNTEAFF. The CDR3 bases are TGTGCCTGGAGCACACAGGGGAACACTGAAGCTTTCTTT.